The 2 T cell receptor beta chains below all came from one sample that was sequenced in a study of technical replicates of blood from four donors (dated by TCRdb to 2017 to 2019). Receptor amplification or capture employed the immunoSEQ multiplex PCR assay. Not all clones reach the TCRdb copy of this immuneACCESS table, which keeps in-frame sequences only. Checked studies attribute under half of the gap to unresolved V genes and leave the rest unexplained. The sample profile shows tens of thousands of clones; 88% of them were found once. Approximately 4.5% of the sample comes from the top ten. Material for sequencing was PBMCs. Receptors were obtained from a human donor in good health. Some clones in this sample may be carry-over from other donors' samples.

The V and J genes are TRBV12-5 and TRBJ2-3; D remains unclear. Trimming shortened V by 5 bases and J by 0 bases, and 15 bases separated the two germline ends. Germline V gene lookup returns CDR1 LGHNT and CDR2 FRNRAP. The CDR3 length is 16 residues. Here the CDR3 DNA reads TGTGCTAGTGGTCCCCGTATTCCCCTTAGCACAGATACGCAGTATTTT. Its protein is CASGPRIPLSTDTQYF.

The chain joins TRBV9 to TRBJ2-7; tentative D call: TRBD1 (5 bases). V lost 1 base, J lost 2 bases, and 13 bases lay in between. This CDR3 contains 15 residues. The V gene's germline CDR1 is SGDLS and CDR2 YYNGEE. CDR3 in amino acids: CASSVRAGHAYEQYF. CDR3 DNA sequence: TGTGCCAGCAGCGTACGGGCAGGGCATGCCTACGAGCAGTACTTC. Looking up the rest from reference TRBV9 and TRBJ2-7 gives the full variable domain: DSGVTQTPKHLITATGQRVTLRCSPRSGDLSVYWYQQSLDQGLQFLIQYYNGEERAKGNILERFSAQQFPDLHSELNLSSLELGDSALYFCASSVRAGHAYEQYFGPGTRLTVT.